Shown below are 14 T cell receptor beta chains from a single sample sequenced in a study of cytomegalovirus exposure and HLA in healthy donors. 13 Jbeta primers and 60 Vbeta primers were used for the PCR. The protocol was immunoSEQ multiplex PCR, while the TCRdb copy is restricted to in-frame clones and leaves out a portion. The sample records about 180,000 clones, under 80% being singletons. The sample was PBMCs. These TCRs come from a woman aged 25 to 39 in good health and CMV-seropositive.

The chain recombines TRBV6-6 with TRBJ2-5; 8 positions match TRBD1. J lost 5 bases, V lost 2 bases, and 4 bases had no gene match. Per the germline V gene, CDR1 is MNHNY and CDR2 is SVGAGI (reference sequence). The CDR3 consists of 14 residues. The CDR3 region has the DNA TGTGCCAGCAGTTACCCGGGACAGGTTGAGACCCAGTACTTC. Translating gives CASSYPGQVETQYF.

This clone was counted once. The CDR3 is CAWGTVEKLFF. The CDR3 region has the DNA TGTGCCTGGGGGACAGTGGAAAAACTGTTTTTT. The chain links TRBV30 to TRBJ1-4; 7 bases line up with TRBD1. CDR1 and CDR2 (germline): GTSNPN, SVGIG (reference sequence). Unmatched junction bases numbered 2, after V lost 5 bases and J lost 8 bases. The CDR3 has 11 residues. Combining the CDR3 with reference TRBV30 and TRBJ1-4 gives the whole variable domain SQTIHQWPATLVQPVGSPLSLECTVEGTSNPNLYWYRQAAGRGLQLLFYSVGIGQISSEVPQNLSASRPQDRQFILSSKKLLLSDSGFYLCAWGTVEKLFFGSGTQLSVL.

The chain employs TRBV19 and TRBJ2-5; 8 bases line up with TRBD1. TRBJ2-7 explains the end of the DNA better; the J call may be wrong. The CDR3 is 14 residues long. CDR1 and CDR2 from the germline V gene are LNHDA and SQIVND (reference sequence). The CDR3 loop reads CASSIGQGEYEQYF. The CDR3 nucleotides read TGTGCCAGTAGTATCGGACAGGGCGAATACGAGCAGTACTTC.

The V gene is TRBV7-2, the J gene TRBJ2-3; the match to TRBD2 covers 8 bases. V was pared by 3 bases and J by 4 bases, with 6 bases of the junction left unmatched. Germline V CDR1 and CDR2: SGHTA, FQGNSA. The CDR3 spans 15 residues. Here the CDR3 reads CASSFTGGAADTQYF. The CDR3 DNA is TGTGCCAGCAGCTTTACCGGGGGGGCCGCAGATACGCAGTATTTT.

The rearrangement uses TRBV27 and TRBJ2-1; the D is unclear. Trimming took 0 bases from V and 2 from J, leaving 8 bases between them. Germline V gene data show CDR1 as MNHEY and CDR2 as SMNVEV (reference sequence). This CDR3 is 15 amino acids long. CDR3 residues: CASSLSSRAYNEQFF. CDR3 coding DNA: TGTGCCAGCAGTTTATCTAGCAGAGCCTACAATGAGCAGTTCTTC.

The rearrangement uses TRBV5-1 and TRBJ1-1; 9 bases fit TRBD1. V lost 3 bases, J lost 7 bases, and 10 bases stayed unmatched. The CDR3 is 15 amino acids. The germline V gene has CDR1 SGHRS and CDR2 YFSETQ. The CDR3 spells CASSSYRGRAGEAFF. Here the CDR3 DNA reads TGCGCCAGCAGCTCCTACAGGGGGCGAGCTGGTGAAGCTTTCTTT.

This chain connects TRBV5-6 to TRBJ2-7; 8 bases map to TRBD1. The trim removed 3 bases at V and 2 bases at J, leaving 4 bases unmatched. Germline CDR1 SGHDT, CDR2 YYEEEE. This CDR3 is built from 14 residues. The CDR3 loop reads CASSSGTGTYEQYF. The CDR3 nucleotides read TGTGCCAGCAGCTCCGGGACAGGCACCTACGAGCAGTACTTC.

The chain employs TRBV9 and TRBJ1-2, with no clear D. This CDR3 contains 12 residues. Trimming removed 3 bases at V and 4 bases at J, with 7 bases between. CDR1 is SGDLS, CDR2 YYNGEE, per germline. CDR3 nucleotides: TGTGCCAGCAGCGCCCGGAGCTATGGCTACACCTTC. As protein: CASSARSYGYTF.

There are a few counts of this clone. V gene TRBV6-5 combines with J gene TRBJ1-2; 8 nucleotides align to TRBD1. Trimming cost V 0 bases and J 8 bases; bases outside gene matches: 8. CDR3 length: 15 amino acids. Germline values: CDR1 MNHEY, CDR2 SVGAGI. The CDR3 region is CASSYSRRTGTGYTF. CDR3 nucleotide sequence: TGTGCCAGCAGTTACTCGAGAAGGACAGGGACCGGCTACACCTTC.

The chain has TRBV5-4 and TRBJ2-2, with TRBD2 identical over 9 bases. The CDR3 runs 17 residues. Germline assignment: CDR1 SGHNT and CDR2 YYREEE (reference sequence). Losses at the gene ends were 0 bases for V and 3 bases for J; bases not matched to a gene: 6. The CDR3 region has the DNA TGTGCCAGCAGCTTGGTGGGCGGGGGGGCACACACCGGGGAGCTGTTTTTT. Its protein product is CASSLVGGGAHTGELFF.

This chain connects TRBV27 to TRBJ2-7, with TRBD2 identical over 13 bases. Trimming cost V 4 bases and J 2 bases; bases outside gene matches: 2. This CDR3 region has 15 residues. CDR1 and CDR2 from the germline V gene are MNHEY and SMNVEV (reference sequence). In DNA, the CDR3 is TGTGCCAGCAGTTCAACTAGCGGGGGGGCCTACGAGCAGTACTTC. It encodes CASSSTSGGAYEQYF.

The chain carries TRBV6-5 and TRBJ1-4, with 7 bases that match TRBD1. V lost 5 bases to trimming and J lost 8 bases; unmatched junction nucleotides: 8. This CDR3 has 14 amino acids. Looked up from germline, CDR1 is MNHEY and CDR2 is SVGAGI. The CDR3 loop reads CASSPRDSNEKLFF. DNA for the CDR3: TGTGCCAGCAGTCCCCGGGACAGTAACGAAAAACTGTTTTTT.

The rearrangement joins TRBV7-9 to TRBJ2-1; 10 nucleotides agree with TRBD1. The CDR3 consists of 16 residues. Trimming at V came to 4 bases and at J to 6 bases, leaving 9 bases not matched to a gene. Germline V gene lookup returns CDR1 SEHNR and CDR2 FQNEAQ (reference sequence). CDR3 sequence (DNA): TGTGCCAGCAGCTGGACCGGGACAGGGGCTGTCAATGAGCAGTTCTTC. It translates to CASSWTGTGAVNEQFF. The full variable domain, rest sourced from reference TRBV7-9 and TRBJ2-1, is DTGVSQNPRHKITKRGQNVTFRCDPISEHNRLYWYRQTLGQGPEFLTYFQNEAQLEKSRLLSDRFSAERPKGSFSTLEIQRTEQGDSAMYLCASSWTGTGAVNEQFFGPGTRLTVL.

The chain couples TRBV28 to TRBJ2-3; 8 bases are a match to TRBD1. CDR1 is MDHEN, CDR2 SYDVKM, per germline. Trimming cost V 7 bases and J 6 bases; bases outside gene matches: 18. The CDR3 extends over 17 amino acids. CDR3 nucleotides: TGTGCCAGCAAATCTGTCGACAGGGGCCCCGGAGGGGATACGCAGTATTTT. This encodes CASKSVDRGPGGDTQYF.